Listed below are T cell receptor beta chains from one sample, sequenced in a study of blood T cell repertoires in COVID-19. The protocol was immunoSEQ multiplex PCR, while the TCRdb copy is restricted to in-frame clones and leaves out a portion. Here the sample spans a few hundred thousand clones, roughly 86% being singletons. Source material: peripheral blood. These receptors were taken from a man aged 18 to 30 with active or convalescent COVID-19. CDR3s include the opening cysteine and the closing phenylalanine or tryptophan. D genes are given only for firm matches.

V gene	D gene	J gene	CDR3 protein
TRBV29-1	NA	TRBJ2-2	CSILRFPGELFF
TRBV2	TRBD1	TRBJ1-4	CASTGQGGTNEKLFF
TRBV7-2	TRBD1	TRBJ1-6	CASSFSGPGQGVSPLHF
TRBV7-9	TRBD1	TRBJ2-6	CASRYRGTGANVLTF
TRBV23-1	NA	TRBJ2-1	CASIQISSSYNEQFF
TRBV27	TRBD1	TRBJ2-5	CASSLGTAKETQYF
TRBV24-1	NA	TRBJ2-5	CATSENGIKETQYF
TRBV24-1	TRBD2	TRBJ2-3	CATSDRGTSGRPPDTQYF
TRBV27	NA	TRBJ2-3	CASSQGRGLDWGQTDTQYF
TRBV7-2	TRBD1	TRBJ2-1	CASSSGAGGLGEQFF
TRBV29-1	TRBD1	TRBJ1-1	CSVRTGWNTEAFF
TRBV6-6	NA	TRBJ1-1	CASSHQGTEAFF
TRBV5-1	TRBD1	TRBJ2-5	CASSQGFRGSQETQYF
TRBV27	NA	TRBJ2-5	CASAVERNQETQYF
TRBV11-2	TRBD2	TRBJ2-2	CASGFPIGGAGTGELFF
TRBV27	NA	TRBJ2-7	CASRVGGGEQYF
TRBV11-3	NA	TRBJ2-2	CASRPPRTGELFF
TRBV28	NA	TRBJ1-4	CASSTDSDEKLFF
TRBV18	NA	TRBJ2-7	CASSPLDSVYEQYF
TRBV3-1/TRBV3-2	NA	TRBJ1-4	CASEGQQEKLFF
TRBV5-1	NA	TRBJ2-7	CASSVRTPFYEQYF
TRBV6-5	NA	TRBJ2-7	CASSYNKDSYEQYF
TRBV5-5	TRBD1	TRBJ1-5	CASSSRGTGDRQPQHF
TRBV28	NA	TRBJ2-1	CASVSGSSYNEQFF
TRBV28	NA	TRBJ2-2	CASSSQTGELFF
TRBV4-2	TRBD2	TRBJ2-5	CASSQGASGGYQETQYF
TRBV28	NA	TRBJ1-4	CASCSSTAGGTNEKLFF
TRBV6-2/TRBV6-3	TRBD2	TRBJ2-1	CASSYDNLGSGIYNEQFF
TRBV6-1	NA	TRBJ1-2	CASSEAQLYGYTF
TRBV3-1/TRBV3-2	NA	TRBJ2-5	CASSQDWTEGTQYF
TRBV27	NA	TRBJ1-1	CASSFTGAEAFF
TRBV7-9	NA	TRBJ2-7	CASSPSHFGEEQYF
TRBV7-6	TRBD2	TRBJ2-1	CASSLGASGVYNEQFF
TRBV5-1	NA	TRBJ2-7	CASSLGVRAYEQYF
TRBV30	NA	TRBJ2-1	CAWSLGLPGLNEQFF
TRBV7-2	NA	TRBJ2-5	CASSDPTTLQETQYF
TRBV6-6	TRBD1	TRBJ2-5	CASSSGQAKGETQYF
TRBV27	NA	TRBJ2-7	CASSLIPGPEQYF
TRBV30	NA	TRBJ2-7	CAWSGDGRQPSYEQYF
TRBV11-2	NA	TRBJ2-1	CASSLTSGRGVYNEQFF
TRBV7-2	NA	TRBJ2-1	CASSLSSSYNEQFF
TRBV28	NA	TRBJ1-5	CASSLWRAGNQPQHF
TRBV5-1	TRBD2	TRBJ2-7	CASSQAGSRYEQYF
TRBV2	NA	TRBJ2-7	CASNAARIYEQYF
TRBV28	NA	TRBJ1-2	CASSLQDSRGRYTF